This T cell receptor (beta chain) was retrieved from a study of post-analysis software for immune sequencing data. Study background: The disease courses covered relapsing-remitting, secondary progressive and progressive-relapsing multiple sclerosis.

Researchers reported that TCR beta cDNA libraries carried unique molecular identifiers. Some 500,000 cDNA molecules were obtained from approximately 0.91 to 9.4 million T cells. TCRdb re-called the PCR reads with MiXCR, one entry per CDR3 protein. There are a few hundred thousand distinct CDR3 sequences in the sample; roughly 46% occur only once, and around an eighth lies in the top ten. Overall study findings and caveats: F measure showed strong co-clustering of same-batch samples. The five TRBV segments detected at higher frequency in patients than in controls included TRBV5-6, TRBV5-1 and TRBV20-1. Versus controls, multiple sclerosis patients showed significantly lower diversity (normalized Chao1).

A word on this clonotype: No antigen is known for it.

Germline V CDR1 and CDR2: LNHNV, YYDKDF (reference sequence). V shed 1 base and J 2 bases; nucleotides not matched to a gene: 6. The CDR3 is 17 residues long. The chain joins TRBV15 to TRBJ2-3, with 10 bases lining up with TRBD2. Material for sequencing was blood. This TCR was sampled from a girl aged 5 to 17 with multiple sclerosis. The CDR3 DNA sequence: TGTGCCACCAGCAGAGGTATACTAGCGGGGCTCACAGATACGCAGTATTTT. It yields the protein CATSRGILAGLTDTQYF.